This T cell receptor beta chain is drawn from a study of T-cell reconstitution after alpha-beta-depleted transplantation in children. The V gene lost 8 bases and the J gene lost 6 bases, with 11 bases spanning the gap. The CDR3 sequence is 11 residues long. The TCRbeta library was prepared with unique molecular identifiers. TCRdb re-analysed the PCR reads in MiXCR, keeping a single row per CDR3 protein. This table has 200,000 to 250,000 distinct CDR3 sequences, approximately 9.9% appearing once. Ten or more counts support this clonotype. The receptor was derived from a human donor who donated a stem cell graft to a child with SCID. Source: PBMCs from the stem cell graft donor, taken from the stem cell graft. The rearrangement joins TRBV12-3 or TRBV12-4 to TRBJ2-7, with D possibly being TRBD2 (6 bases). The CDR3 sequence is CASCRGTEQYF. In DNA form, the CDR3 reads TGTGCCAGCTGTCGCGGGACCGAGCAGTACTTC.